The rows below give T cell receptor beta chains drawn from one sample of a study of identical twins. Using its own MiXCR run on the 5' RACE reads, TCRdb lists one record per CDR3 protein. This table holds 200,000 to 250,000 distinct CDR3 sequences, 12% found once. These records were also assigned to another study, of yellow fever vaccine responses in identical twins.

The sequenced sample was memory (CD45RO+) T cells sorted from blood. The source is a woman between 18 and 30 years old in good health. CDR3s include the opening cysteine and the closing phenylalanine or tryptophan. The D gene is left open where the match is weak. Only some rows state a clone size, as once, few, many or a class for expanded clones.

size	J	D	V	DNA	CDR3
many	TRBJ2-3	.	TRBV5-1	TGCGCCAGCAGCGACGGGACTGGAGTCTCCACAGATACGCAGTATTTT	CASSDGTGVSTDTQYF
many	TRBJ1-6	.	TRBV12-3/TRBV12-4	TGTGCCAGCAGCGACACTTTTCGTTCTTCACCCCTCCACTTT	CASSDTFRSSPLHF
few	TRBJ2-7	TRBD2	TRBV5-6	TGTGCCAGCAGCTTGGGACTAGCGGCAGCTGGGCAGTACTTC	CASSLGLAAAGQYF
.	TRBJ2-2	.	TRBV6-2/TRBV6-3	TGTGCCAGCAGTTCAGCAGGGTTCGGGGAGCTGTTTTTT	CASSSAGFGELFF
many	TRBJ2-1	.	TRBV12-3/TRBV12-4	TGTGCCAGCACCCAGAGGGGCCTAGCTAACTACAATGAGCAGTTCTTC	CASTQRGLANYNEQFF
many	TRBJ2-1	.	TRBV29-1	TGCAGCGCGACAGTGGGTGAGCAGTTCTTC	CSATVGEQFF
few	TRBJ2-5	.	TRBV5-6	TGTGCCAGCAACCTCGATGGAAGACAAGAGACCCAGTACTTC	CASNLDGRQETQYF
many	TRBJ1-5	.	TRBV28	TGTGCCAGCAGTTTATGGGGCAGCAATCAGCCCCAGCATTTT	CASSLWGSNQPQHF
many	TRBJ2-1	TRBD2	TRBV12-3/TRBV12-4	TGTGCCAGCAGTTTACGGACTAGCGGATCCTACAATGAGCAGTTCTTC	CASSLRTSGSYNEQFF
.	TRBJ2-7	TRBD2	TRBV15	TGTGCCACCAGTCCCGGGACTAGCGACTCCTACGAGCAGTACTTC	CATSPGTSDSYEQYF
many	TRBJ2-7	.	TRBV6-5	TGTGCCAGCAGTTACTCGAAAGGGAGCTACGAGCAGTACTTC	CASSYSKGSYEQYF
many	TRBJ2-6	.	TRBV10-3	TGTGCCATCAGCCTGAGTGGGGGTCCCGCCTCTGGGGCCAACGTCCTGACTTTC	CAISLSGGPASGANVLTF
few	TRBJ2-3	.	TRBV20-1	TGCAGTGCCCTAGAAGATCCTACAGATACGCAGTATTTT	CSALEDPTDTQYF
few	TRBJ2-5	.	TRBV10-3	TGTGCCATCAGTGAGTCTACGGTCCAAGAGACCCAGTACTTC	CAISESTVQETQYF
.	TRBJ2-5	TRBD2	TRBV6-1	TGTGCCAGCAGCCTTAGGACTAGCGGAAAGAGGGAGACCCAGTACTTC	CASSLRTSGKRETQYF
few	TRBJ2-5	.	TRBV12-3/TRBV12-4	TGTGCCAGCAGCTTCGACTCTCTCGAGACCCAGTACTTC	CASSFDSLETQYF
.	TRBJ2-7	.	TRBV3-1	TGTGCCAGCAGCCAGGCAGTCCGCTACGAGCAGTACTTC	CASSQAVRYEQYF
few	TRBJ1-2	TRBD1	TRBV28	TGTGCCAGCAGAGAACTCGGACAGGGGGCTAACTATGGCTACACCTTC	CASRELGQGANYGYTF
few	TRBJ2-3	.	TRBV10-3	TGTGCCATCAGTGAGTCGCCAGGGCCCACAGATACGCAGTATTTT	CAISESPGPTDTQYF
.	TRBJ2-5	TRBD2	TRBV11-2	TGTGCCAGCAGCCTAGGGACGGCTGCGGGGGGGCCTCGGGAGACCCAGTACTTC	CASSLGTAAGGPRETQYF
few	TRBJ2-6	TRBD2	TRBV6-5	TGTGCCAGCAGTTCAGGGTACGGGGGGTTCCTCTCTGGGGCCAACGTCCTGACTTTC	CASSSGYGGFLSGANVLTF
many	TRBJ2-7	.	TRBV4-3	TGCGCCAGCAGCCAAGGACAGCAACTTACCTACGAGCAGTACTTC	CASSQGQQLTYEQYF
.	TRBJ2-3	TRBD2	TRBV4-3	TGCGCCAGCAGCCAAGATTCCCCTGTAGCGGGAATGTATGCAGATACGCAGTATTTT	CASSQDSPVAGMYADTQYF
.	TRBJ2-2	.	TRBV20-1	TGCAGTGCGCAAGTAGATGCGCTTGGCGCCGGGAAGCTGTTTTTT	CSAQVDALGAGKLFF
many	TRBJ1-1	.	TRBV20-1	TGCAGTGCTAGCTCCCTTAAAGCTTTCTTT	CSASSLKAFF
.	TRBJ2-5	TRBD1	TRBV5-1	TGCGCCAGCAGCTTGGTCCGGGACAGCAGCCAAGAGACCCAGTACTTC	CASSLVRDSSQETQYF
few	TRBJ2-7	.	TRBV11-2	TGTGCCAGCAGCTTAGCCGGAGGGGTTACCTACGAGCAGTACTTC	CASSLAGGVTYEQYF
few	TRBJ1-5	TRBD1	TRBV7-2	TGTGCCAGCAGCCGGACAGGGATGGATCAGCCCCAGCATTTT	CASSRTGMDQPQHF
.	TRBJ2-5	.	TRBV20-1	TGCAGTGCTAGAGATCTGACAGAGTACCAGGAGACCCAGTACTTC	CSARDLTEYQETQYF
.	TRBJ2-3	TRBD2	TRBV5-1	TGCGCCAGCAGCGGGGGGGACCAGTCAGATACGCAGTATTTT	CASSGGDQSDTQYF
.	TRBJ2-1	TRBD2	TRBV5-1	TGCGCCAGCAGGTTACTAGCGGGGGCCTACAATGAGCAGTTCTTC	CASRLLAGAYNEQFF
few	TRBJ1-3	.	TRBV7-2	TGTGCCAGCAGCTTACGGTGGGGCTCTGGAAACACCATATATTTT	CASSLRWGSGNTIYF
.	TRBJ2-3	.	TRBV5-1	TGCGCCAGCAGCTTGGATGGTGGGAGCACAGATACGCAGTATTTT	CASSLDGGSTDTQYF
once	TRBJ2-1	TRBD2	TRBV30	TGTGCCTGGAGTGTTTCTATCGGTGGGACTAGTTTACCTAATGAGCAGTTCTTC	CAWSVSIGGTSLPNEQFF
few	TRBJ2-7	.	TRBV6-2/TRBV6-3	TGTGCCAGCAGTCCTCTCTCCTACGAGCAGTACTTC	CASSPLSYEQYF
.	TRBJ2-5	.	TRBV6-5	TGTGCCAGCAGTTACTCTCCGATCCAAGAGACCCAGTACTTC	CASSYSPIQETQYF
few	TRBJ2-7	.	TRBV20-1	TGCAGTGCTAGACGCTTTGGAAAACCCTACGAGCAGTACTTC	CSARRFGKPYEQYF
few	TRBJ1-2	.	TRBV12-3/TRBV12-4	TGTGCCAGCAGTTCCCAGGTCGGGGTGAACTATGGCTACACCTTC	CASSSQVGVNYGYTF
few	TRBJ2-7	TRBD1	TRBV5-4	TGTGCCAGCAGCTTGGGGTCGACAGGGGGCGTGAGAGAGCAGTACTTC	CASSLGSTGGVREQYF
many	TRBJ2-2	.	TRBV5-1	TGCGCCAGCAGGAGAGGGTCCGACACCGGGGAGCTGTTTTTT	CASRRGSDTGELFF
few	TRBJ2-4	TRBD1	TRBV6-1	TGTGCCAGCAGACAGGGGTCCGCCAAAAACATTCAGTACTTC	CASRQGSAKNIQYF
.	TRBJ1-1	TRBD1	TRBV7-2	TGTGCCAGCAGACGGGGACAGGGGGGTTGGAACACTGAAGCTTTCTTT	CASRRGQGGWNTEAFF
.	TRBJ2-1	TRBD1	TRBV27	TGTGCCAGCAGTTTAGGGCTCGGGACAGGGGTAACCAATGAGCAGTTCTTC	CASSLGLGTGVTNEQFF
.	TRBJ1-5	.	TRBV28	TGTGCCAGCAGTTCCTTTTCGACAGCTCGTAGCCATTTT	CASSSFSTARSHF